What follows are 23 T cell receptor beta chains derived from one specimen sequenced in a study of blood T cell repertoires in COVID-19. The protocol was immunoSEQ multiplex PCR, while the TCRdb copy is restricted to in-frame clones and leaves out a portion. The data hold 75,000 or so clones, with approximately 88% observed a single time. Source material: peripheral blood. Receptors originate from a woman older than 75 with active or convalescent COVID-19.

The rearrangement joins TRBV2 to TRBJ1-1, with TRBD1 as a possible D gene (6 bases). The V end was cut by 5 bases, the J end by 8 bases, with 24 bases between. Per the germline V gene, CDR1 is SNHLY and CDR2 is FYNNEI. This CDR3 contains 16 residues. The CDR3 DNA follows: TGTGCCAGCAGTCTTTATCCGTTAGAACCGGGACAAGAAGCTTTCTTT. Translating gives CASSLYPLEPGQEAFF.

This sequence joins TRBV5-1 and TRBJ2-7; D possibly corresponds to TRBD1 (8 bases). Germline values: CDR1 SGHRS, CDR2 YFSETQ. The CDR3 spans 15 residues. Trimming left V 4 bases short and J 1 base short, with 15 bases between. The CDR3 here is CASSLGGTGSYEQYF. In DNA form, the CDR3 reads TGCGCCAGCAGCCTGGGGGGGACAGGATCCTACGAGCAGTACTTC. The variable domain in full, with the rest retrieved from reference TRBV5-1 and TRBJ2-7, is KAGVTQTPRYLIKTRGQQVTLSCSPISGHRSVSWYQQTPGQGLQFLFEYFSETQRNKGNFPGRFSGRQFSNSRSEMNVSTLELGDSALYLCASSLGGTGSYEQYFGPGTRLTVT.

The chain is built from TRBV6-5 and TRBJ2-7, with TRBD1 matching over 8 bases. The germline gives CDR1 MNHEY, CDR2 SVGAGI. Unmatched junction bases numbered 2, after V lost 2 bases and J lost 2 bases. The CDR3 runs 14 residues. CDR3 loop: CASSYGTGAYEQYF. CDR3 DNA: TGTGCCAGCAGTTACGGGACAGGCGCCTACGAGCAGTACTTC.

The CDR3 DNA reads TGTGCCAGTAGTATAACTGGCGGGCTGAACACCGGGGAGCTGTTTTTT. This codes for CASSITGGLNTGELFF. The chain carries TRBV19 and TRBJ2-2; TRBD2 is a possible D gene (5 bases). This CDR3 contains 16 residues. The V gene lost 2 bases and the J gene lost 1 base, with 11 bases spanning the gap. The V gene's germline CDR1 is LNHDA and CDR2 SQIVND (reference sequence).

Remarks on this clone: Other DNA variants within this sample encode the same CDR3. The rearrangement joins TRBV19 to TRBJ2-1, with 8 bases identical to TRBD1. The CDR3 consists of 17 residues. Trimming cost V 8 bases and J 9 bases; bases outside gene matches: 21. CDR1 and CDR2 from the germline V gene are LNHDA and SQIVND (reference sequence). Here the CDR3 DNA reads TGTGCCAGTTGTCCCGGGGCGGGGAGGACAGGGCGGGGTGAGCAGTTCTTC. Translating gives CASCPGAGRTGRGEQFF.

The chain links TRBV3-1 (or the pseudogene TRBV3-2) to TRBJ2-1, with TRBD2 matching 14 bases. V was clipped by 4 bases and J by 7 bases; unmatched bases: 12. CDR3 length: 18 amino acids. Germline assignment: CDR1 LGHDT and CDR2 YNNKEL (reference sequence). CDR3 DNA: TGTGCCAGCAGCCTACATGGATCCGGGACTAGCGGGAGAAATGAGCAGTTCTTC. Protein: CASSLHGSGTSGRNEQFF.

J is TRBJ1-2 and V is TRBV3-1 (or the pseudogene TRBV3-2), with D unresolved. Germline V gene sequence: CDR1 LGHDT, CDR2 YNNKEL (reference sequence). The CDR3 length is 14 residues. Trimming removed 4 bases from V and 7 bases from J, with 16 bases in between. This CDR3 reads CASSLTLPTGGYTF. CDR3 DNA sequence: TGTGCCAGCAGCCTAACCCTTCCCACCGGTGGCTACACCTTC.

The rearrangement joins TRBV7-2 to TRBJ1-2; D unresolved. Trimming removed 6 bases from V and 4 bases from J, with 12 bases in between. Germline V gene lookup returns CDR1 SGHTA and CDR2 FQGNSA. CDR3 length: 13 residues. CDR3 sequence: CASRQADSYGYTF. DNA for the CDR3: TGTGCCAGCAGACAAGCGGATAGCTATGGCTACACCTTC.

This chain links TRBV18 with TRBJ2-1; 8 bases line up with TRBD2. The CDR3 loop spans 16 amino acids. Germline V lookup: CDR1 KGHSH, CDR2 LQKENI. V lost 4 bases, J lost 1 base, and 6 bases stayed unmatched. The CDR3 spells CASSLERERSYNEQFF. CDR3 nucleotide sequence: TGTGCCAGCTCACTGGAGCGGGAGAGGTCCTACAATGAGCAGTTCTTC.

J is TRBJ1-1 and V is TRBV30; D unclear. CDR3 length equals 14 residues. Trimming stripped 2 bases from V and 3 bases from J, with 13 bases between. In germline, CDR1 is GTSNPN, CDR2 SVGIG (reference sequence). CDR3 sequence: CAWSSSGRYTEAFF. DNA of the CDR3: TGTGCCTGGAGTTCGTCTGGGAGGTACACTGAAGCTTTCTTT.

A single count supports this clone. The chain recombines TRBV18 with TRBJ2-2; D possibly corresponds to TRBD1 (5 bases). The CDR3 runs to 14 residues. With 2 bases removed from V and 5 bases from J, the gap between germline ends came to 9 bases. CDR1 KGHSH and CDR2 LQKENI come from the germline V gene. Written as DNA, the CDR3 is TGTGCCAGCTCACCATTGGCAGGGACCGGGGAGCTGTTTTTT. Translated, it gives CASSPLAGTGELFF.

As to this clone: One end of the junction does not line up with germline, which may come from a read error. The chain couples TRBV5-1 to TRBJ1-1; D unresolved. Germline-derived CDR1 and CDR2 are SGHRS and YFSETQ. The length of the CDR3 is 12 residues. In DNA form, the CDR3 reads TGCGCCAGCGTGGCCTTTAACAGTGAAGCTTTCTTT. Translation: CASVAFNSEAFF.

The chain combines TRBV29-1 with TRBJ2-3; 9 positions agree with TRBD2. The V gene's germline CDR1 is SQVTM and CDR2 ANQGSEA. Trimming took 4 bases from V and 7 from J; bases not matched to a gene: 6. This CDR3 contains 13 residues. CDR3 loop: CSVGWAGGNTQYF. In DNA, the CDR3 is TGCAGCGTTGGATGGGCGGGGGGGAATACGCAGTATTTT.

The gene calls are TRBV7-2 and TRBJ2-7, with D perhaps matching TRBD1 (5 bases). This CDR3 region has 14 residues. Germline V gives CDR1 SGHTA, CDR2 FQGNSA. The V end was cut by 1 base, the J end by 6 bases, with 13 bases between. CDR3 region: CASSLDRSVSEQYF. The CDR3, as DNA: TGTGCCAGCAGCTTAGACAGGTCTGTCAGCGAGCAGTACTTC.

The V gene is TRBV5-1, the J gene TRBJ2-7; 7 nucleotides align to TRBD1. V lost 4 bases, J lost 0 bases, and 4 bases stayed unmatched. The germline CDR1 and CDR2 sequences are SGHRS and YFSETQ. The CDR3 is 14 residues long. In DNA, the CDR3 is TGCGCCAGCAGCCCAACAGGGGACTCCTACGAGCAGTACTTC. As protein: CASSPTGDSYEQYF.

The chain recombines TRBV3-1 (or the pseudogene TRBV3-2) with TRBJ1-2; a possible D gene is TRBD1 (5 bases). From germline, CDR1 is LGHDT and CDR2 YNNKEL (reference sequence). The CDR3 consists of 15 residues. Between the trimmed V and J ends, which lost 3 bases and 0 bases, there was a span of 11 bases. The CDR3 spells CASSQGGASNYGYTF. DNA of the CDR3: TGTGCCAGCAGCCAGGGTGGGGCCTCTAACTATGGCTACACCTTC.

The chain employs TRBV7-2 and TRBJ1-1, with TRBD1 matching over 7 bases. Germline loops: CDR1 SGHTA, CDR2 FQGNSA. V lost 0 bases, J lost 10 bases, and 11 bases stayed unmatched. The CDR3 is 15 residues long. This chain's CDR3 is CASSLAGGQRIGAFF. The CDR3 DNA reads TGTGCCAGCAGCTTAGCGGGGGGACAGCGAATTGGAGCTTTCTTT.

The chain is built from TRBV4-2 and TRBJ1-6; no reliable D call. Germline CDR1 is LGHNA and CDR2 is YNFKEQ. Trimming stripped 3 bases from V and 4 bases from J, with 7 bases between. The CDR3 extends over 14 amino acids. This chain's CDR3 is CASSQREYNSPLHF. The DNA of the CDR3 is TGTGCCAGCAGCCAGAGAGAGTATAATTCACCCCTCCACTTT.

The chain is built from TRBV4-3 and TRBJ1-3; perhaps TRBD1 as D (6 bases). Trimming took 2 bases from V and 0 from J, leaving 8 bases between them. Germline CDR1 is LGHNA and CDR2 is YSLEER. CDR3 length equals 15 residues. In nucleotides, the CDR3 is TGCGCCAGCAGCCAATGGACAGACTCTGGAAACACCATATATTTT. Translated: CASSQWTDSGNTIYF.

The chain employs TRBV4-3 and TRBJ1-1; the D is unclear. Germline CDR1 LGHNA, CDR2 YSLEER. V was clipped by 0 bases and J by 4 bases, with 9 bases between them. The CDR3 spans 14 residues. Here the CDR3 reads CASSQDRGPTEAFF. The CDR3 coding sequence is TGCGCCAGCAGCCAAGATCGGGGTCCCACTGAAGCTTTCTTT.

V usage is TRBV6-2 or TRBV6-3 and J usage is TRBJ1-5, with D possibly matching TRBD1 (5 bases). From germline, CDR1 is MNHEY and CDR2 SVGEGT. This CDR3 has 15 amino acids. The V end was cut by 5 bases, the J end by 0 bases, with 11 bases between. The CDR3 nucleotides are TGTGCCAGCAGTGGCCGGGACTATAGCAATCAGCCCCAGCATTTT. This encodes CASSGRDYSNQPQHF.

This clone was seen only once. The chain combines TRBV10-3 with TRBJ1-6, with D unresolved. CDR1 is ENHRY, CDR2 SYGVKD, per germline. Deletions cut 9 bases from V and 0 bases from J, with 9 bases between. The CDR3 has 14 residues. CDR3 protein: CAIGLSSYNSPLHF. CDR3 sequence (DNA): TGTGCCATTGGGCTGAGCTCCTATAATTCACCCCTCCACTTT.

The CDR3 protein is CASSLLAGGGKQFF. The CDR3 nucleotides are TGTGCCAGCAGCTTGCTAGCGGGAGGAGGGAAGCAGTTCTTC. V gene TRBV7-9 combines with J gene TRBJ2-1; 11 nucleotides agree with TRBD2. Germline V gives CDR1 SEHNR, CDR2 FQNEAQ (reference sequence). The CDR3 is 14 amino acids. Losses at the gene ends were 3 bases for V and 11 bases for J; bases not matched to a gene: 6.